These 7 T cell receptor beta chains came from one sample sequenced in a study of regulatory T cells in long-lasting Graves disease (dated by TCRdb to about 2021). Library preparation employed multiplex PCR. The data were produced on an Illumina HiSeq 4000. CDR3 regions were amplified by Arm-PCR with iRepertoire HTBI primers to construct TCR beta libraries. In-frame beta chains were kept once TCRdb had trimmed the public reads at Q25 with fastp and called clones with MiXCR. Duplicate CDR3 protein sequences are folded into a single record with the most common DNA and genes. The sample records almost 350,000 distinct CDR3 sequences, roughly a fifth of which are singletons. Together, the top ten hold roughly 27% of the sample. The sample's time point, from its label and the paper: persistent/refractory GD, antithyroid drugs over 5 years with positive TRAb. For both TCR sequencing and RNA sequencing, RNA was extracted from PBMCs in TRIzol.

The material was peripheral blood mononuclear cells (PBMCs), obtained when the disease was refractory, from a patient treated with antithyroid drugs. All receptors come from a female donor with Graves disease.

This clonotype has ten or more counts. V usage is TRBV6-1 and J usage is TRBJ2-5, with 11 nucleotides matching TRBD2. V lost 6 bases and J lost 5; bases outside the gene matches: 8. The CDR3 length is 15 residues. CDR1 and CDR2 from the germline V gene are MNHNS and SASEGT. CDR3 DNA: TGTGCCAGCAGGAGTAGCGGGGGGGCCAGGGAGACCCAGTACTTC. Translating it yields CASRSSGGARETQYF.

V is TRBV27 and J is TRBJ1-2, with a possible D match to TRBD1 (6 bases). Trimming pared 2 bases from V and 6 bases from J, leaving 13 bases between. The CDR3 is 14 residues long. From germline, CDR1 is MNHEY and CDR2 SMNVEV (reference sequence). The CDR3 DNA is TGTGCCAGCAGTTTAAAGGCAGGGGCGAATGGCTACACCTTC. This sequence encodes CASSLKAGANGYTF.

This clonotype was counted ten times or more. V is TRBV6-1 and J is TRBJ1-2; D not certain. Deletions cut 1 base from V and 9 bases from J, with 18 bases between. Per germline, CDR1 MNHNS and CDR2 SASEGT. The CDR3 length is 15 residues. CDR3 DNA sequence: TGTGCCAGCAGTGAAGGCCGGGCCATCCACGATCGCTACACCTTC. Residues: CASSEGRAIHDRYTF.

For the CDR3, the DNA is TGCGCCAGCAGCCAAGAGGGCCCGACAGTGTACCAAGAGACCCAGTACTTC. It translates to CASSQEGPTVYQETQYF. This chain uses TRBV4-1 with TRBJ2-5, with a weak D call TRBD1 (5 bases). Germline CDR1 reads MGHRA; CDR2 reads YSYEKL. This CDR3 has 17 residues. V was pared by 0 bases and J by 0 bases, with 14 bases between.

This clonotype was picked up a small number of times. The rearrangement links TRBV19 to TRBJ1-2, with 10 bases aligning to TRBD1. The length of the CDR3 is 14 residues. Germline CDR1 LNHDA, CDR2 SQIVND (reference sequence). The ends lost 6 bases at V and 5 bases at J; junction bases unmatched: 6. For the CDR3, the DNA is TGTGCCAGTAGCACCGGGACAGGGGCATATGGCTACACCTTC. It yields the protein CASSTGTGAYGYTF.

Details on this clonotype: A much larger clone is a single base away; this may be a read error. The chain recombines TRBV18 with TRBJ2-7; possible D gene TRBD2, 6 bases. CDR1 and CDR2 (germline): KGHSH, LQKENI. CDR3 length equals 14 residues. The CDR3 here is CAGSQAGHSYEQYF. The CDR3 nucleotides are TGTGCCGGCTCACAAGCGGGTCACTCCTACGAGCAGTACTTC.

V usage is TRBV30 and J usage is TRBJ1-1; D gene ambiguous. Germline lookup yields CDR1 GTSNPN and CDR2 SVGIG (reference sequence). V lost 1 base, J lost 0 bases, and 6 bases lay in between. The CDR3 consists of 13 residues. The CDR3 is CAWSEGMNTEAFF. The CDR3 DNA sequence: TGTGCCTGGAGTGAGGGAATGAACACTGAAGCTTTCTTT.